The text below deals with one TCR beta chain. Its target is unknown. CDR3 size: 15 residues. The V and J ends lost 0 bases and 2 bases respectively, with 12 bases between them. The germline CDR1 and CDR2 sequences are SGHRS and YFSETQ. Repertoires were generated with immunoSEQ multiplex PCR, while TCRdb's copy carries only in-frame clones and drops some. Of 2 million to 3 million clones detected, 93% appear once; the ten largest clones hold approximately 0.37%. These data are taken from a study of shared clonotypes between healthy human individuals. Study conclusions and caveats: The expectation was that sequencing depth would affect clonotype sharing among donors. It was only blood that was sampled, and tissue repertoires likely differ.

Sequencing was done on a sample of naive CD4+ T cells from PBMCs. Subset noted: CD45RA+ positively selected. The chain combines TRBV5-1 with TRBJ2-7; D possibly corresponds to TRBD1 (6 bases). The sequence derives from a man between 18 and 35 years old in good health. Some clones in this sample may be carry-over from other donors' samples. The CDR3 protein is CASSLAAGAPYEQYF. The CDR3 DNA follows: TGCGCCAGCAGCTTGGCGGCAGGGGCCCCCTACGAGCAGTACTTC.